The present entry profiles one T cell receptor (beta chain) with its context. No antigen is known for it. No base-level quality is on record; no much larger clone is a single base apart. The germline V gene (reference sequence) sets CDR1 to MNHEY and CDR2 to SMNVEV. Relative to germline, V is missing 5 bases and J is missing 5 bases, with 10 bases of the junction outside any gene match. The CDR3 runs 15 amino acids, cysteine and phenylalanine included. The kept DNA is CDR3 alone, 45 bases in frame from the first base. The sample belongs to a study of CD8 T cells in ankylosing spondylitis (TCRdb year 2017). Regarding the complete study: The study set out to find disease-linked TCR variants by profiling T cell receptor beta repertoires in ankylosing spondylitis patients and healthy donors. The full study cohort was made up of over 20 ankylosing spondylitis patients and 108 healthy donors. Peripheral blood samples were taken, and synovial fluid was additionally collected from ankylosing spondylitis patients.

The paper's findings and limits, for the study overall: The disease-linked clones were reported as significantly enriched in matched synovial fluid samples from ankylosing spondylitis patients. Blood from ankylosing spondylitis patients appeared to be characterized by a TCR beta motif composed of under 10 highly homologous amino acid variants. Some motif variants were previously reported in synovial fluid and blood of reactive arthritis patients, suggesting common disease-initiation mechanisms. The disease-linked clones had a CD8+ phenotype and were found at relatively low frequencies in peripheral blood.

Instrument on record: Illumina HiSeq 2500. Quantitative 5'-RACE with molecular barcodes was the method used to prepare the TCR beta libraries. In the paper's pipeline: A new computational method based on a probabilistic model of VDJ rearrangement was used to identify disease-linked TCR variants. TCRdb reprocessed the public reads (quality trimming at Q25 with fastp, clone calling with MiXCR) and kept in-frame beta chains. Entries are consolidated by CDR3 protein sequence, retaining the most common genes and DNA. The V and J calls follow TCRdb's processing rather than the paper's. The sample includes 650,000 to 800,000 distinct CDR3 sequences, with around 20% observed a single time. The ten most abundant clones make up around 19% of the sample.

This sequence originates from a male donor with ankylosing spondylitis. Sequences were obtained from blood, either unsorted or a sorted T cell fraction (not recorded which). The chain uses TRBV27 and TRBJ2-7, with 9 bases in between that match TRBD1. CDR3 region: CASSPRDRAADEQYF. The base sequence is TGTGCCAGCAGTCCTCGGGACAGGGCCGCTGACGAGCAGTACTTC.